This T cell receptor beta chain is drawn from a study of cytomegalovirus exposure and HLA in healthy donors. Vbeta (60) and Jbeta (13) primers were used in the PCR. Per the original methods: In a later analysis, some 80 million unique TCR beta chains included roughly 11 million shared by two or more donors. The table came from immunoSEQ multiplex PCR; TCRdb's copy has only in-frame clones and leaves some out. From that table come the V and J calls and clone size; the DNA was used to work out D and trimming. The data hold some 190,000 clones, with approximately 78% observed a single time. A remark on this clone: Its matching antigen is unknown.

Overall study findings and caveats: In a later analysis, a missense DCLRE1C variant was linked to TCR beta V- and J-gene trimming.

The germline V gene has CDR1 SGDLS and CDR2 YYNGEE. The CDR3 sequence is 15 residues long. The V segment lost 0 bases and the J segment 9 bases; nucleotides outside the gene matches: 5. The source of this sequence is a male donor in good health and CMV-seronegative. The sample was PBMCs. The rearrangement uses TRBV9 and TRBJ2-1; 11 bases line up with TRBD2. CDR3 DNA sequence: TGTGCCAGCAGCGTAGTTAGCGGGGGGGCCGGTGAGCAGTTCTTC. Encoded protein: CASSVVSGGAGEQFF.